This T cell receptor beta chain originates from a study of CD8 T cells in ankylosing spondylitis. Study-level findings and limits: Clones linked to disease were reported to show significant enrichment in matched ankylosing spondylitis synovial fluid. Reactive arthritis synovial fluid and blood previously showed some of these motif variants.

Trimming cost V 7 bases and J 4 bases; bases outside gene matches: 12. Germline lookup yields CDR1 GTSNPN and CDR2 SVGIG (reference sequence). The CDR3 sequence is 14 residues long. Ten or more counts support this clonotype. Its specificity is unknown. In TCRdb, the 5' RACE reads were re-called with MiXCR into one record per CDR3 protein. In the table there are 200,000 to 250,000 distinct CDR3 sequences, roughly a tenth of which are singletons. The receptor comes from a male donor with ankylosing spondylitis or in good health (not recorded which). The V and J genes are TRBV30 and TRBJ2-5; 7 positions match TRBD1. Sample: blood, either unsorted or a sorted T cell fraction (not recorded which). In DNA, the CDR3 is TGTGCCTCTTCCAAGACAGGGCTCCTAGAGACCCAGTACTTC. This encodes CASSKTGLLETQYF. The entire variable domain, with the rest obtained from reference TRBV30 and TRBJ2-5, is as follows: SQTIHQWPATLVQPVGSPLSLECTVEGTSNPNLYWYRQAAGRGLQLLFYSVGIGQISSEVPQNLSASRPQDRQFILSSKKLLLSDSGFYLCASSKTGLLETQYFGPGTRLLVL.